This T cell receptor beta chain derives from a study of blood T cell repertoires in COVID-19. Study-wide background: The study drew acute and convalescent COVID-19 samples from the United States, Italy and Spain. The cDNA or gDNA used as material had been derived from T cells, B-cell-depleted T cells, or PBMCs.

V shed 2 bases and J 4 bases; nucleotides not matched to a gene: 10. The CDR3 has 16 amino acids. The germline V gene encodes CDR1 MDHEN and CDR2 SYDVKM. Per the authors' pipeline: Amplification from reference gene primers served as the basis for estimated nucleated cell counts. Assay used: immunoSEQ multiplex PCR; TCRdb lists only in-frame clones, some missing. D and trimming were read from the DNA, whereas the V and J calls and clone size are those reported in that table. Of 200,000 to 250,000 clones listed, approximately 84% were seen once; the top ten hold 3%. This TCR came from a woman in her 30s who had recovered from COVID-19. Sample: peripheral blood. The rearrangement uses TRBV28 and TRBJ1-2; 7 bases align to TRBD1. The CDR3: CASSLNPGQVSYGYTF. In nucleotides, the CDR3 is TGTGCCAGCAGTTTAAACCCTGGACAGGTCTCCTATGGCTACACCTTC.